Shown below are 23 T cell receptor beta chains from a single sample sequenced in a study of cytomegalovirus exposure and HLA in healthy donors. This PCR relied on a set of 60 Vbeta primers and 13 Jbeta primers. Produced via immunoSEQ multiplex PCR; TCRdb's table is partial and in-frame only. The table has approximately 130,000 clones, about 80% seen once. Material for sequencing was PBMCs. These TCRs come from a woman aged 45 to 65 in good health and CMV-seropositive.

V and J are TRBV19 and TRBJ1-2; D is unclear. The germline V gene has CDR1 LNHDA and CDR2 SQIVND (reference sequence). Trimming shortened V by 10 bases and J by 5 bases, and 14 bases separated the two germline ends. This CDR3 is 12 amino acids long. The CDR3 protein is CATGSDFYGYTF. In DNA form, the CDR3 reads TGTGCCACCGGATCCGACTTTTATGGCTACACCTTC.

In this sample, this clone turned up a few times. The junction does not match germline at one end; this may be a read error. This chain's CDR3 is CASSALLNTGELFF. The CDR3 region has the DNA TGTGCTAGCAGCGCCCTACTAAATACCGGGGAGCTGTTTTTT. The rearrangement links TRBV7-7 to TRBJ2-2, with D unclear. The CDR3 has 14 amino acids. Germline V gene lookup returns CDR1 SSHAT and CDR2 FNYEAQ (reference sequence).

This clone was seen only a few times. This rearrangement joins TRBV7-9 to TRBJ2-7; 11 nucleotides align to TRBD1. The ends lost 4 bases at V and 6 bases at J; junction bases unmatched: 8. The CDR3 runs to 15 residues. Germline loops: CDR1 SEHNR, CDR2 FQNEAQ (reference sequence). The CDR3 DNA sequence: TGTGCCAGCAGCTCCGGACAGGGGGCTCGTCTCGAGCAGTACTTC. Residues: CASSSGQGARLEQYF.

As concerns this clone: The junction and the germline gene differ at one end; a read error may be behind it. CDR3 sequence reads: CSSSLNGGTDTQYF. CDR3 coding DNA: TGTTCCAGCAGCTTGAACGGGGGCACAGATACGCAGTATTTT. The chain has TRBV7-9 and TRBJ2-3; TRBD2 might be the D (5 bases). The CDR3 runs to 14 residues. Germline loops: CDR1 SEHNR, CDR2 FQNEAQ (reference sequence).

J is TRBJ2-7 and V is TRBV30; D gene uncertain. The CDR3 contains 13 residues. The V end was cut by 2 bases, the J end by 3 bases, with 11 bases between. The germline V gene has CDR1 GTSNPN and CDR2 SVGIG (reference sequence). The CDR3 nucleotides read TGTGCCTGGAGTAGATCTAGTAGCTACGAGCAGTACTTC. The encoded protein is CAWSRSSSYEQYF.

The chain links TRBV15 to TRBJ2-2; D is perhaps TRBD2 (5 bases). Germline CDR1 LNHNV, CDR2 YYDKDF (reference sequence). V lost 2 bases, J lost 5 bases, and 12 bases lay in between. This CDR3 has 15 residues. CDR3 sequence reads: CATSRYETGTGELFF. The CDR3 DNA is TGTGCCACCAGCAGATACGAGACGGGGACCGGGGAGCTGTTTTTT.

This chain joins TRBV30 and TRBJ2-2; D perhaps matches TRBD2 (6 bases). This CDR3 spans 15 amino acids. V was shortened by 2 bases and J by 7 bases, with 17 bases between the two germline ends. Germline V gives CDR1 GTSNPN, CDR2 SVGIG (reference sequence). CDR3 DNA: TGTGCCTGGAGTTCGTTTAGCGGATTGCACGGGGAGCTGTTTTTT. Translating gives CAWSSFSGLHGELFF.

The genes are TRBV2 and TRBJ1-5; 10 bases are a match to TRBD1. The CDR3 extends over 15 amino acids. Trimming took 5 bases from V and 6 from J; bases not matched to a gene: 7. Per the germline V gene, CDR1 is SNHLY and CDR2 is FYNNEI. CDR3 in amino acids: CASSRRQGAGQPQHF. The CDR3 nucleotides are TGTGCCAGCAGTCGGAGACAGGGGGCAGGTCAGCCCCAGCATTTT.

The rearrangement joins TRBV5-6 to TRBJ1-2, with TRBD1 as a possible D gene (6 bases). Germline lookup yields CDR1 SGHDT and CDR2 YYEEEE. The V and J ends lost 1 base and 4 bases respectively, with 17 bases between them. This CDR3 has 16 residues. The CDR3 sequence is CASSLPGGAALYGYTF. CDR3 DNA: TGTGCCAGCAGCTTGCCGGGGGGGGCCGCCCTCTATGGCTACACCTTC.

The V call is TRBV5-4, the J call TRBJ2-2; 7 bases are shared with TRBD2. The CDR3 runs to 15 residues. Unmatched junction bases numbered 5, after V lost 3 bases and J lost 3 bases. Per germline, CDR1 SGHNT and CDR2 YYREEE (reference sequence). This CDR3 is CASSSGGRDTGELFF. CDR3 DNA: TGTGCCAGCAGCTCCGGGGGGAGGGACACCGGGGAGCTGTTTTTT.

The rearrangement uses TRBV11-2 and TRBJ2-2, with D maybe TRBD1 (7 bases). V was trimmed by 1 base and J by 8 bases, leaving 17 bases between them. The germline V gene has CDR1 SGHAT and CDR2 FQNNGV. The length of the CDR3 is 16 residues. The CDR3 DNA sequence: TGTGCCAGCAGCTTAGTATCACGGAGGGGGCAAGGGGAGCTGTTTTTT. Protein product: CASSLVSRRGQGELFF.

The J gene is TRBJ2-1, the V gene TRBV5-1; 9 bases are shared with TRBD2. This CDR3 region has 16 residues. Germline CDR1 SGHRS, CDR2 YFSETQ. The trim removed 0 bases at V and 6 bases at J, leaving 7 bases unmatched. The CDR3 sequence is CASSLGALAGSNEQFF. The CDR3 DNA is TGCGCCAGCAGCTTGGGAGCACTAGCGGGTTCCAATGAGCAGTTCTTC.

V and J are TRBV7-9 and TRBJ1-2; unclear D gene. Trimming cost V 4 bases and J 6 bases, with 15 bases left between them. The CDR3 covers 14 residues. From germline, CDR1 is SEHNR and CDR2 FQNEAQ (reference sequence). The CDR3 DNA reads TGTGCCAGCAGCTCATCCTACATGAGGGATGGCTACACCTTC. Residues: CASSSSYMRDGYTF.

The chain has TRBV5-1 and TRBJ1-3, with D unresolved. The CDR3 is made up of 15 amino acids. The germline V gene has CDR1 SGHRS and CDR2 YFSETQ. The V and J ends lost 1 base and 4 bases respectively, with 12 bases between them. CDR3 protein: CASSLLGSLGNTIYF. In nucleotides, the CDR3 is TGCGCCAGCAGCTTGCTCGGGTCGCTCGGAAACACCATATATTTT.

This chain's CDR3 is CASGLLLRQETQYF. The CDR3 nucleotides are TGTGCTAGTGGTTTATTACTGCGACAAGAGACCCAGTACTTC. The rearrangement uses TRBV12-5 and TRBJ2-5; D is unclear. The germline gives CDR1 LGHNT, CDR2 FRNRAP. The CDR3 is 14 amino acids. Trimming removed 3 bases at V and 2 bases at J, with 10 bases between.

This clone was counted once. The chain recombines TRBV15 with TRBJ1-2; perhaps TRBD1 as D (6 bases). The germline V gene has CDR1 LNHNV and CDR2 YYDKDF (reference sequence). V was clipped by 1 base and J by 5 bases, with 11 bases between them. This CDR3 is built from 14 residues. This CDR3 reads CATSRVSGVYGYTF. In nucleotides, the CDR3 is TGTGCCACCAGCAGAGTGTCAGGGGTATATGGCTACACCTTC. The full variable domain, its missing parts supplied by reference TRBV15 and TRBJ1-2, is DAMVIQNPRYQVTQFGKPVTLSCSQTLNHNVMYWYQQKSSQAPKLLFHYYDKDFNNEADTPDNFQSRRPNTSFCFLDIRSPGLGDTAMYLCATSRVSGVYGYTFGSGTRLTVV.

In DNA form, the CDR3 reads TGTGCCAGGCGTGGACAGGGGGTAGAGACCCAGTACTTC. Amino acid sequence: CARRGQGVETQYF. V usage is TRBV2 and J usage is TRBJ2-5; 10 bases map to TRBD1. The CDR3 loop spans 13 amino acids. Looked up from germline, CDR1 is SNHLY and CDR2 is FYNNEI. V lost 9 bases, J lost 4 bases, and 5 bases stayed unmatched. Using reference TRBV2 and TRBJ2-5 for the parts outside the CDR3, the full variable domain is EPEVTQTPSHQVTQMGQEVILRCVPISNHLYFYWYRQILGQKVEFLVSFYNNEISEKSEIFDDQFSVERPDGSNFTLKIRSTKLEDSAMYFCARRGQGVETQYFGPGTRLLVL.

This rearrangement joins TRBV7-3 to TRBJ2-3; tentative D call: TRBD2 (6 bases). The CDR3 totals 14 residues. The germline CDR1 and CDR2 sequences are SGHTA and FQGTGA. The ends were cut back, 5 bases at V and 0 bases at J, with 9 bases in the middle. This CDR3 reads CASSPGGSTDTQYF. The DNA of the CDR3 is TGTGCCAGCAGCCCCGGGGGTAGCACAGATACGCAGTATTTT.

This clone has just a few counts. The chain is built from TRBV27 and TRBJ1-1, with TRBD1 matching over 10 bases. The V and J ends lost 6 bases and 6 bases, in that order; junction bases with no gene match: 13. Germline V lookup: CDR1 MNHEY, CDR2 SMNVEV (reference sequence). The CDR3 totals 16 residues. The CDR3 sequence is CASSTGPGQGWSEAFF. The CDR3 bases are TGTGCCAGCAGCACCGGCCCGGGACAGGGGTGGTCTGAAGCTTTCTTT.

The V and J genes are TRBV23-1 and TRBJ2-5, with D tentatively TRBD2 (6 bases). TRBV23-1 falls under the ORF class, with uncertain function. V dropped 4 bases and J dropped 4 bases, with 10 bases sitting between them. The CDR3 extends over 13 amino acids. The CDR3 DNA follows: TGCGCCAGCAGTCGGGGGGAAAGAGAGACCCAGTACTTC. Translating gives CASSRGERETQYF.

The CDR3 protein is CASSHRGYEQFF. The DNA for the CDR3 is TGCGCCAGCAGCCACCGAGGGTATGAGCAGTTCTTC. The J gene is TRBJ2-1, the V gene TRBV5-1; tentatively, D is TRBD2 (5 bases). V dropped 4 bases and J dropped 8 bases, with 10 bases sitting between them. The CDR3 totals 12 residues. From germline, CDR1 is SGHRS and CDR2 YFSETQ.

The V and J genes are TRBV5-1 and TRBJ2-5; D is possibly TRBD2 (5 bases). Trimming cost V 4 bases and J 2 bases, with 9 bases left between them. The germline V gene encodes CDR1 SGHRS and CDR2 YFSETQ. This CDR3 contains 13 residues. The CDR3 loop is CASSTREQETQYF. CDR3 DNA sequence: TGCGCCAGCAGCACCCGGGAACAAGAGACCCAGTACTTC.

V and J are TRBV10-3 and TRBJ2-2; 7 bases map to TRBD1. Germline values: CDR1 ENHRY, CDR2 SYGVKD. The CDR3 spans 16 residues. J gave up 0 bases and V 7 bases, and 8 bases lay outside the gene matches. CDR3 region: CAINLDRAANTGELFF. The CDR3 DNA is TGTGCCATCAACCTAGACAGGGCCGCGAACACCGGGGAGCTGTTTTTT.